This TCR beta chain originates from a study of CD8+ T cells in alopecia areata. Alopecia areata patients provided lesional scalp punch biopsies and peripheral blood. This clone was observed a few times. After isolation, RNA underwent reverse transcription to generate cDNA as the sequencing template. Generated by immunoSEQ multiplex PCR, the TCRdb table keeps only in-frame clones and is missing some. This sample has some 150,000 clones, with around 50% found just once. Germline V gene sequence: CDR1 SGHNT, CDR2 YYREEE (reference sequence). CDR3 length equals 11 residues. The V end was cut by 2 bases, the J end by 8 bases, with 7 bases between.

The clonotype was recovered from a human donor with alopecia areata. This chain joins TRBV5-4 and TRBJ1-1; tentatively, D is TRBD1 (6 bases). The sequences come from CD8+ T cells sorted from blood, collected at week 0. In DNA, the CDR3 is TGTGCCAGCAGCTTTGGGACAGAAGCTTTCTTT. The encoded protein is CASSFGTEAFF.